These T cell receptor beta chains were read from a single sample in a study of blood T cell repertoires in COVID-19. The data were produced by immunoSEQ multiplex PCR, yet TCRdb's version contains in-frame clones alone and is incomplete. The data show around 310,000 clones, around 89% seen once. The sequencing input was peripheral blood. The receptor source for this set is a woman between 45 and 60 years old with active or convalescent COVID-19. CDR3s include the opening cysteine and the closing phenylalanine or tryptophan. D genes are given only for firm matches. Size is stated for part of the rows, as once, few or many counts, or as a class when the clone is expanded.

clone size: NA; J gene: TRBJ2-7; D gene: TRBD1; V gene: TRBV2; CDR3 DNA: TGTGCCAGCAGAGGGACAGGGGAACCCGAGCAGTACTTC; CDR3 protein: CASRGTGEPEQYF
clone size: NA; J gene: TRBJ2-3; D gene: TRBD2; V gene: TRBV6-5; CDR3 DNA: TGTGCCAGCACCCCCCGACTAGCCGATACGCAGTATTTT; CDR3 protein: CASTPRLADTQYF
clone size: NA; J gene: TRBJ2-1; D gene: NA; V gene: TRBV7-3; CDR3 DNA: TGTGCCAGCAGCCTCTCGGGGGTCGGTGAGCAGTTCTTC; CDR3 protein: CASSLSGVGEQFF
clone size: once; J gene: TRBJ2-1; D gene: NA; V gene: TRBV3-1/TRBV3-2; CDR3 DNA: TGTGCCAGCAGCCAATCGAAGACGAGGGGGTATCTGATAGGTGAGCAGTTCTTC; CDR3 protein: CASSQSKTRGYLIGEQFF
clone size: NA; J gene: TRBJ1-1; D gene: NA; V gene: TRBV19; CDR3 DNA: TGTGCCAGTACCACTCGAGCTCTGACTGAAGCTTTCTTT; CDR3 protein: CASTTRALTEAFF
clone size: NA; J gene: TRBJ2-3; D gene: NA; V gene: TRBV6-2/TRBV6-3; CDR3 DNA: TGTGCCAGCAGTCGGGACACAGATACGCAGTATTTT; CDR3 protein: CASSRDTDTQYF
clone size: NA; J gene: TRBJ2-1; D gene: TRBD2; V gene: TRBV19; CDR3 DNA: TGTGCCAGTAAGCGGGAGGGATCTTACAATGAGCAGTTCTTC; CDR3 protein: CASKREGSYNEQFF
clone size: NA; J gene: TRBJ2-7; D gene: TRBD1; V gene: TRBV27; CDR3 DNA: TGTGCCAGCAGTTTATCGCGGACAGGGCTGTACGAGCAGTACTTC; CDR3 protein: CASSLSRTGLYEQYF
clone size: NA; J gene: TRBJ1-2; D gene: TRBD1; V gene: TRBV6-5; CDR3 DNA: TGTGCCAGCAGTTACTCTGGGGGACAGGGGACCTATGGCTACACCTTC; CDR3 protein: CASSYSGGQGTYGYTF
clone size: NA; J gene: TRBJ1-1; D gene: NA; V gene: TRBV6-2/TRBV6-3; CDR3 DNA: TGTGCCAGCAGTTACGAAACCGGGAATGAAGCTTTCTTT; CDR3 protein: CASSYETGNEAFF
clone size: once; J gene: TRBJ2-7; D gene: NA; V gene: TRBV9; CDR3 DNA: TGTGCCAGCAGCCCCCGTGACAGGTCATGGTACGAGCAGTACTTC; CDR3 protein: CASSPRDRSWYEQYF
clone size: NA; J gene: TRBJ2-7; D gene: NA; V gene: TRBV29-1; CDR3 DNA: TGCAGCGTTGAACACGTAGACTCCTACGAGCAGTACTTC; CDR3 protein: CSVEHVDSYEQYF
clone size: NA; J gene: TRBJ2-3; D gene: TRBD2; V gene: TRBV3-1/TRBV3-2; CDR3 DNA: TGTGCCAGCAGCCAGACCGGGACTAGTAATACGCAGTATTTT; CDR3 protein: CASSQTGTSNTQYF
clone size: NA; J gene: TRBJ1-1; D gene: NA; V gene: TRBV5-1; CDR3 DNA: TGCGCCAGCAGCTTGTTTCAGGGGTCGAACACTGAAGCTTTCTTT; CDR3 protein: CASSLFQGSNTEAFF
clone size: NA; J gene: TRBJ2-3; D gene: NA; V gene: TRBV11-3; CDR3 DNA: TGTGCCAGCAGCTTCGATAGAGATACGCAGTATTTT; CDR3 protein: CASSFDRDTQYF
clone size: NA; J gene: TRBJ2-2; D gene: NA; V gene: TRBV24-1; CDR3 DNA: TGTGCCACCAGTGCCCTGGACAGCGGGGAGCTGTTTTTT; CDR3 protein: CATSALDSGELFF
clone size: once; J gene: TRBJ1-1; D gene: NA; V gene: TRBV6-5; CDR3 DNA: TGTGCCAGCAGTAATTACCCGGGGGGGTTGGCTGAAGCTTTCTTT; CDR3 protein: CASSNYPGGLAEAFF
clone size: NA; J gene: TRBJ2-1; D gene: TRBD2; V gene: TRBV9; CDR3 DNA: TGTGCCAGCAGCGTAGAAAGGCTAGCGGGGGATGAGCAGTTCTTC; CDR3 protein: CASSVERLAGDEQFF
clone size: once; J gene: TRBJ2-3; D gene: NA; V gene: TRBV4-1; CDR3 DNA: TGCGCCAGCAGCCAAGATGGGGCTAGCGCAGATACGCAGTATTTT; CDR3 protein: CASSQDGASADTQYF
clone size: NA; J gene: TRBJ2-3; D gene: TRBD2; V gene: TRBV9; CDR3 DNA: TGTGCCAGCAGCGTAGCTTCGGGGGGAGGAGATACGCAGTATTTT; CDR3 protein: CASSVASGGGDTQYF
clone size: NA; J gene: TRBJ1-6; D gene: NA; V gene: TRBV28; CDR3 DNA: TGTGCCAGCAGTACTACAATATTGGCTTCACCCCTCCACTTT; CDR3 protein: CASSTTILASPLHF
clone size: NA; J gene: TRBJ1-5; D gene: NA; V gene: TRBV19; CDR3 DNA: TGTGCCAGTAGGACCGGGGGGATGAGAAATCAGCCCCAGCATTTT; CDR3 protein: CASRTGGMRNQPQHF
clone size: NA; J gene: TRBJ2-2; D gene: NA; V gene: TRBV12-3/TRBV12-4; CDR3 DNA: TGTGCCAGCAGCCTAGGAGTAACCGGGGAGCTGTTTTTT; CDR3 protein: CASSLGVTGELFF
clone size: NA; J gene: TRBJ1-4; D gene: NA; V gene: TRBV9; CDR3 DNA: TGTGCCAGCAGCCCAAGAGTGACAACAACTAATGAAAAACTGTTTTTT; CDR3 protein: CASSPRVTTTNEKLFF
clone size: few; J gene: TRBJ2-1; D gene: NA; V gene: TRBV4-2; CDR3 DNA: TGTGCCAGCAGCCCGACCGAGGCACCCACCCCCTACAATGAGCAGTTCTTC; CDR3 protein: CASSPTEAPTPYNEQFF
clone size: NA; J gene: TRBJ2-5; D gene: TRBD1; V gene: TRBV19; CDR3 DNA: TGTGCCAGTAGTTCAGACCGGACAGGGCGGGAGACCCAGTACTTC; CDR3 protein: CASSSDRTGRETQYF
clone size: NA; J gene: TRBJ1-1; D gene: NA; V gene: TRBV28; CDR3 DNA: TGTGCCAGCAGTGGAGGGATCGGAAACACTGAAGCTTTCTTT; CDR3 protein: CASSGGIGNTEAFF
clone size: NA; J gene: TRBJ1-2; D gene: NA; V gene: TRBV2; CDR3 DNA: TGTGCCAGCAGTGAAGAACCCAGGGTTGTCTATGGCTACACCTTC; CDR3 protein: CASSEEPRVVYGYTF
clone size: NA; J gene: TRBJ2-4; D gene: NA; V gene: TRBV4-2; CDR3 DNA: TGTGCCAGCAGCCAAGGGGCAGGGCTAGCCAAAAACATTCAGTACTTC; CDR3 protein: CASSQGAGLAKNIQYF
clone size: few; J gene: TRBJ1-3; D gene: NA; V gene: TRBV4-1; CDR3 DNA: TGCGCCAGCAGCCAAGGTAGAGGGTTTGGAAACACCATATATTTT; CDR3 protein: CASSQGRGFGNTIYF
clone size: NA; J gene: TRBJ1-3; D gene: TRBD1; V gene: TRBV2; CDR3 DNA: TGTGCCAGCAGCCTCGACAGGGAAGGCTCTGGAAACACCATATATTTT; CDR3 protein: CASSLDREGSGNTIYF
clone size: NA; J gene: TRBJ1-1; D gene: NA; V gene: TRBV29-1; CDR3 DNA: TGCAGCGTACAGGAAACGCTGAACACTGAAGCTTTCTTT; CDR3 protein: CSVQETLNTEAFF
clone size: NA; J gene: TRBJ1-3; D gene: NA; V gene: TRBV2; CDR3 DNA: TGTGCCAGCAGTGAGAGGACGGGAGGGACCTCTGGAAACACCATATATTTT; CDR3 protein: CASSERTGGTSGNTIYF
clone size: NA; J gene: TRBJ1-1; D gene: NA; V gene: TRBV28; CDR3 DNA: TGTGCCAGCATAGGGGCGTATGAAGCTTTCTTT; CDR3 protein: CASIGAYEAFF
clone size: NA; J gene: TRBJ2-7; D gene: TRBD1; V gene: TRBV6-5; CDR3 DNA: TGTGCCAGCAGCCCCGACAGGGGGCGCGGGAAGCAGTACTTC; CDR3 protein: CASSPDRGRGKQYF
clone size: NA; J gene: TRBJ1-1; D gene: NA; V gene: TRBV4-1; CDR3 DNA: TGCGCCAGCAGCCAAGATCATGCTAACGAACAGGGACCTGAAGCTTTCTTT; CDR3 protein: CASSQDHANEQGPEAFF
clone size: NA; J gene: TRBJ2-1; D gene: NA; V gene: TRBV19; CDR3 DNA: TGTGCCAGTAGTATAGGAGGCGGCAATGAGCAGTTCTTC; CDR3 protein: CASSIGGGNEQFF
clone size: NA; J gene: TRBJ2-1; D gene: NA; V gene: TRBV6-5; CDR3 DNA: TGTGCCAGCAGCCGACGAGACTCCAACAATGAGCAGTTCTTC; CDR3 protein: CASSRRDSNNEQFF
clone size: NA; J gene: TRBJ2-7; D gene: NA; V gene: TRBV21-1; CDR3 DNA: TGTGCCAGCAGCAAAGGTCCGGGAACCCCCTACGAGCAGTACTTC; CDR3 protein: CASSKGPGTPYEQYF
clone size: NA; J gene: TRBJ2-7; D gene: NA; V gene: TRBV19; CDR3 DNA: TGTGCCAGTAGTATAGATCGCCGGGAGTTTTACGAGCAGTACTTC; CDR3 protein: CASSIDRREFYEQYF
clone size: once; J gene: TRBJ1-3; D gene: NA; V gene: TRBV18; CDR3 DNA: TGTGCCAGCTCACCAAGTCCCTGGACAGTTAACCCTGGAAACACCATATATTTT; CDR3 protein: CASSPSPWTVNPGNTIYF
clone size: NA; J gene: TRBJ2-2; D gene: TRBD2; V gene: TRBV6-6; CDR3 DNA: TGTGCCAGCAGAACCACCAGCGGGGGTCGGACCGGGGAGCTGTTTTTT; CDR3 protein: CASRTTSGGRTGELFF
clone size: NA; J gene: TRBJ2-1; D gene: TRBD2; V gene: TRBV6-2/TRBV6-3; CDR3 DNA: TGTGCCAGCAGCTCACTAGCGGTCTCCTACAATGAGCAGTTCTTC; CDR3 protein: CASSSLAVSYNEQFF
clone size: NA; J gene: TRBJ2-2; D gene: NA; V gene: TRBV19; CDR3 DNA: TGTGCCAGTAGTATCCGGGAGCTTACCGGGGAGCTGTTTTTT; CDR3 protein: CASSIRELTGELFF
clone size: NA; J gene: TRBJ1-1; D gene: NA; V gene: TRBV6-5; CDR3 DNA: TGTGCCAGCAGTTACGGGACTCTCGTAAACACTGAAGCTTTCTTT; CDR3 protein: CASSYGTLVNTEAFF
clone size: NA; J gene: TRBJ1-2; D gene: TRBD1; V gene: TRBV6-5; CDR3 DNA: TGTGCCAGCAGGCTGGGACAGACCTATGGCTACACCTTC; CDR3 protein: CASRLGQTYGYTF
clone size: NA; J gene: TRBJ2-1; D gene: NA; V gene: TRBV20-1; CDR3 DNA: TGCAGTGCTAGAGTGCCGGAGCGGTTCTTC; CDR3 protein: CSARVPERFF
clone size: once; J gene: TRBJ2-7; D gene: TRBD1; V gene: TRBV18; CDR3 DNA: TGTGCCAGCTCCCCCGGTACAGGGGTTGGCTACGAGCAGTACTTC; CDR3 protein: CASSPGTGVGYEQYF